What follows are 23 T cell receptor beta chains derived from one specimen sequenced in a study of T-cell reconstitution after alpha-beta-depleted transplantation in children. During its preparation, the TCRbeta library received unique molecular identifiers. TCRdb itself ran the PCR reads through MiXCR, one entry per CDR3 protein. The table has fewer than 350,000 distinct CDR3 sequences, 9.5% to 13% seen once. This specimen was peripheral blood, taken 180 days after TCRalphabeta/CD19-depleted stem cell transplant. Source of these receptors: a male patient aged 2 to 10 who had a stem cell transplant for chronic granulomatous disease, so the T cells may come from the graft donor.

This clonotype has a count of ten or more. J is TRBJ1-1 and V is TRBV7-8; 7 positions match TRBD1. CDR1 is SGHVS, CDR2 FQNEAQ, per germline. After removal of 5 bases from V and 0 bases from J, the junction contained 3 bases not matched to a gene. The CDR3 spans 14 residues. Here the CDR3 DNA reads TGTGCCAGCAGCCAGGACAGGATGAACACTGAAGCTTTCTTT. This sequence encodes CASSQDRMNTEAFF. Based on the CDR3 plus reference TRBV7-8 and TRBJ1-1, the full variable domain is GAGVSQSPRYKVAKRGQDVALRCDPISGHVSLFWYQQALGQGPEFLTYFQNEAQLDKSGLPSDRFFAERPEGSVSTLKIQRTQQEDSAVYLCASSQDRMNTEAFFGQGTRLTVV.

In this sample, this clonotype turned up many times. This chain connects TRBV3-1 to TRBJ2-1; no firm D call. The CDR3 length is 15 residues. V shed 2 bases and J shed 0 bases, with 8 bases lying between them. Germline loops: CDR1 LGHDT, CDR2 YNNKEL (reference sequence). The CDR3 DNA reads as TGTGCCAGCAGCCAAACACGAAGCTCCTACAATGAGCAGTTCTTC. It is translated as CASSQTRSSYNEQFF.

As to this clonotype: Possible read error: a much larger clone is one base away. This chain links TRBV12-3 or TRBV12-4 with TRBJ2-3; 9 bases map to TRBD1. The CDR3 runs to 17 residues. Trimming took 5 bases from V and 4 from J; bases not matched to a gene: 13. The CDR3 nucleotides are TGTGCCAGCAGTGACAACCGGGACAGGGAAGGCGCAGATACGCAGTATTTT. Protein: CASSDNRDREGADTQYF.

This clonotype was observed many times. J is TRBJ2-2 and V is TRBV5-1, with a weak D call TRBD2 (6 bases). The CDR3 is 16 amino acids. Germline V gives CDR1 SGHRS, CDR2 YFSETQ. Between the trimmed V and J ends, which lost 1 base and 1 base, there was a span of 11 bases. The CDR3 loop reads CASSLQLARNTGELFF. The CDR3 coding sequence is TGCGCCAGCAGCTTGCAACTAGCTCGGAACACCGGGGAGCTGTTTTTT.

There are many counts of this clonotype. V usage is TRBV6-1 and J usage is TRBJ2-1; D possibly corresponds to TRBD2 (5 bases). This CDR3 is 12 amino acids long. CDR1 is MNHNS and CDR2 is SASEGT in the germline V gene. V was shortened by 3 bases and J by 9 bases, with 9 bases between the two germline ends. CDR3 region: CASSETSGEQFF. In DNA, the CDR3 is TGTGCCAGCAGTGAGACCAGCGGTGAGCAGTTCTTC.

The table lists this clonotype with many counts. The chain is built from TRBV7-2 and TRBJ2-1; 8 positions match TRBD2. J gave up 2 bases and V 0 bases, and 6 bases lay outside the gene matches. The length of the CDR3 is 17 residues. Germline assignment: CDR1 SGHTA and CDR2 FQGNSA. CDR3 in amino acids: CASSLAKAGGPYNEQFF. The CDR3 nucleotides are TGTGCCAGCAGCTTAGCAAAGGCGGGAGGACCCTACAATGAGCAGTTCTTC.

This clonotype was seen at least ten times. The chain couples TRBV10-2 to TRBJ1-3, with 12 bases identical to TRBD1. Germline lookup yields CDR1 WSHSY and CDR2 SAAADI. V lost 6 bases and J lost 4; bases outside the gene matches: 7. This CDR3 comprises 16 residues. The CDR3 nucleotides read TGCGCCAGCAGCCCGGGACAGGGGGCGCAAGGAAACACCATATATTTT. Its translation: CASSPGQGAQGNTIYF.

This clonotype has only a few counts. The chain uses TRBV7-2 and TRBJ2-3; D call uncertain. Germline loops: CDR1 SGHTA, CDR2 FQGNSA. This CDR3 is 14 amino acids long. V shed 7 bases and J shed 1 base, with 12 bases lying between them. This chain's CDR3 is CASNRRPRTDTQYF. DNA of the CDR3: TGTGCCAGCAACCGACGGCCCCGCACAGATACGCAGTATTTT.

This clonotype came up many times. This chain connects TRBV13 to TRBJ1-1; D may be TRBD1 (6 bases). V lost 4 bases to trimming and J lost 5 bases, with 11 bases between them. CDR1 and CDR2 from the germline V gene are PRHDT and FYEKMQ (reference sequence). CDR3 length: 13 amino acids. The CDR3 region has the DNA TGTGCCAGCAGCTCGAACAGGGTTACTGAAGCTTTCTTT. Translating gives CASSSNRVTEAFF.

This clonotype was observed at least ten times. The J gene is TRBJ1-2, the V gene TRBV20-1, with a weak D call TRBD1 (5 bases). V shed 3 bases and J shed 8 bases, with 16 bases lying between them. There are 13 residues in the CDR3. In germline, CDR1 is DFQATT, CDR2 SNEGSKA (reference sequence). This chain's CDR3 is CSASSGGRPGYTF. CDR3 coding DNA: TGCAGTGCTAGTTCCGGGGGTAGACCCGGCTACACCTTC.

This clonotype was detected ten times or more. V is TRBV5-5 and J is TRBJ1-5; D is ambiguous. The V end was cut by 2 bases, the J end by 0 bases, with 6 bases between. The CDR3 loop spans 14 amino acids. CDR1 SGHKS and CDR2 YYEKEE come from the germline V gene (reference sequence). The CDR3 region has the DNA TGTGCCAGCAGCTTCGACCCTAGCAATCAGCCCCAGCATTTT. This sequence encodes CASSFDPSNQPQHF.

This clonotype has a count of ten or more. V and J are TRBV20-1 and TRBJ2-7; 7 positions match TRBD2. The CDR3 length is 13 residues. The V gene end was trimmed by 3 bases and the J gene end by 3 bases; junction bases not matched to a gene: 5. Germline V gives CDR1 DFQATT, CDR2 SNEGSKA (reference sequence). CDR3 in DNA: TGCAGTGCTAGGGACCCGGGAGGCTACGAGCAGTACTTC. It specifies CSARDPGGYEQYF.

This clonotype showed up many times. The CDR3 DNA reads as TGTGCCATCGGGGAATCCTACGAGCAGTACTTC. Its protein product is CAIGESYEQYF. The V and J genes are TRBV10-3 and TRBJ2-7; D is uncertain. Germline CDR1 reads ENHRY; CDR2 reads SYGVKD. V shed 8 bases and J shed 1 base, with 6 bases lying between them. The CDR3 is 11 amino acids.

The rearrangement joins TRBV12-3 or TRBV12-4 to TRBJ2-7; 10 bases agree with TRBD2. This CDR3 spans 14 amino acids. V lost 3 bases, J lost 11 bases, and 10 bases stayed unmatched. The DNA for the CDR3 is TGTGCCAGCAGTTTTGGACTAGCGGAGAGGGGGGAGTACTTC. This gives the protein CASSFGLAERGEYF.

There are many counts of this clonotype. This chain connects TRBV12-3 or TRBV12-4 to TRBJ2-1, with 8 bases lining up with TRBD2. Trimming took 6 bases from V and 6 from J; bases not matched to a gene: 4. There are 13 residues in the CDR3. Written as DNA, the CDR3 is TGTGCCAGCAGGCTGACTAGCGTCAATGAGCAGTTCTTC. It specifies CASRLTSVNEQFF.

Remarks on this clonotype: A much larger clone lies one base from this, so it may be a read error. The chain uses TRBV28 and TRBJ2-2; 11 bases fit TRBD2. The CDR3 consists of 20 residues. CDR1 and CDR2 from the germline V gene are MDHEN and SYDVKM. Germline trimming cut 7 bases from V and 7 bases from J; bases unmatched to any gene: 23. CDR3 in DNA: TGTGCCAGCAATCAGGGGTTTAGTAGCGGGAGGGCCTTGGACATCGGGGAGCTGTTTTTT. Translation: CASNQGFSSGRALDIGELFF.

This clonotype was seen many times. This chain links TRBV19 with TRBJ2-2, with 10 bases matching TRBD1. In germline, CDR1 is LNHDA, CDR2 SQIVND (reference sequence). V shed 5 bases and J 5 bases; nucleotides not matched to a gene: 8. This CDR3 has 16 residues. The CDR3 coding sequence is TGTGCCAGTAGTCCCGACAGGGGGCCGTGGACCGGGGAGCTGTTTTTT. Amino acid sequence: CASSPDRGPWTGELFF.

In this sample, this clonotype turned up many times. The chain employs TRBV18 and TRBJ2-2; TRBD1 aligns across 9 bases. This CDR3 has 15 residues. The V gene end was trimmed by 3 bases and the J gene end by 1 base; junction bases not matched to a gene: 0. Germline V gene sequence: CDR1 KGHSH, CDR2 LQKENI. The CDR3 here is CASSPGQGNTGELFF. CDR3 nucleotides: TGTGCCAGCTCACCGGGACAGGGGAACACCGGGGAGCTGTTTTTT.

This clonotype came up many times. For the CDR3, the DNA is TGTGCCAGCAGTTGGTCCGGGACAGCCTACGAGCAGTACTTC. It translates to CASSWSGTAYEQYF. The chain uses TRBV12-3 or TRBV12-4 and TRBJ2-7; 7 nucleotides align to TRBD1. The trim removed 4 bases at V and 2 bases at J, leaving 5 bases unmatched. The CDR3 contains 14 residues.

This clonotype occurred many times. This sequence joins TRBV5-1 and TRBJ2-5; the D is unclear. CDR1 is SGHRS and CDR2 is YFSETQ in the germline V gene. CDR3 length: 14 residues. The V gene lost 4 bases and the J gene lost 4 bases, with 14 bases spanning the gap. The CDR3 region has the DNA TGCGCCAGCAGCCCCGCGCTCCTTCGAGAGACCCAGTACTTC. It yields the protein CASSPALLRETQYF.

This clonotype has at least ten counts. The chain joins TRBV20-1 to TRBJ2-2, with D perhaps TRBD2 (6 bases). Germline assignment: CDR1 DFQATT and CDR2 SNEGSKA (reference sequence). V gave up 1 base and J gave up 5 bases, with 14 bases separating them. CDR3 length: 15 amino acids. CDR3 loop: CSARVTGVGTGELFF. The CDR3 DNA reads as TGCAGTGCTAGAGTGACGGGAGTTGGTACCGGGGAGCTGTTTTTT.

This clonotype has a count of ten or more. The CDR3 region is CASSYRVAQLAGYNEQFF. CDR3 in DNA: TGCGCCAGCAGCTACCGGGTGGCCCAACTAGCGGGTTACAATGAGCAGTTCTTC. The J gene is TRBJ2-1, the V gene TRBV5-1, with 9 positions matching TRBD2. V gave up 3 bases and J gave up 4 bases; unmatched junction bases: 14. The germline CDR1 and CDR2 sequences are SGHRS and YFSETQ. The CDR3 sequence is 18 residues long.

A word on this clonotype: Since a much larger clone is just one base distant, this may be a read error. V is TRBV3-1 and J is TRBJ1-4; the D is unclear. This CDR3 has 15 residues. The germline V gene encodes CDR1 LGHDT and CDR2 YNNKEL (reference sequence). CDR3 nucleotides: TGTGCCAGCAGCCGAGCTAGCGCCCCTAAGGAAAAACTGTTTTTT. Translation: CASSRASAPKEKLFF.